The clone carrying this T cell receptor beta chain occurred a few times. The germline CDR1 and CDR2 sequences are SGHRS and YFSETQ. The V and J ends lost 2 bases and 0 bases respectively, with 8 bases between them. This CDR3 region has 14 residues. The source of the sample is a study of control samples from healthy donors and cancer patients. The assay was immunoSEQ multiplex PCR, and TCRdb's table has in-frame clones only and misses some. The sample contains 150,000 to 200,000 clones, 85% to 90% of which appear only once. Sample: blood. The rearrangement joins TRBV5-1 to TRBJ1-2; D remains ambiguous. The sequence was obtained from a woman under 40 in good health. CDR3 nucleotides: TGCGCCAGCAGCTTACCCTTCACTAACTATGGCTACACCTTC. This codes for CASSLPFTNYGYTF. The variable domain in full, with the rest retrieved from reference TRBV5-1 and TRBJ1-2, is KAGVTQTPRYLIKTRGQQVTLSCSPISGHRSVSWYQQTPGQGLQFLFEYFSETQRNKGNFPGRFSGRQFSNSRSEMNVSTLELGDSALYLCASSLPFTNYGYTFGSGTRLTVV.